Shown below are 21 T cell receptor beta chains from a single sample sequenced in a study of blood T cells in healthy people across ages (dated by TCRdb to between 2015 and 2016). Libraries were built with 5' RACE. This sample was sequenced with an Illumina HiSeq 2500. The second PCR ran for about 7 to 11 cycles and used a J-beta primer mix along with a sample-barcoded 5' primer. In TCRdb, the public reads were trimmed at Q25 with fastp and aligned with MiXCR, with productive beta chains retained. Every entry covers one CDR3 protein and lists the most common genes and DNA from its rows. In all, the sample holds 1 million or so distinct CDR3 sequences, and 35% to 50% of those were seen once. In total, the top ten clones hold approximately 17% of the sample. What was sequenced was blood. The receptor set was obtained from a woman aged 55 to 70 in good health.

The chain employs TRBV3-1 and TRBJ2-4, with TRBD2 matching 8 bases. The CDR3 runs 17 residues. The J segment lost 4 bases and the V segment lost 3 bases, leaving 11 bases of the junction unmatched. The germline CDR1 and CDR2 sequences are LGHDT and YNNKEL (reference sequence). CDR3 region: CASSHGTGGRPKNIQYF. The CDR3 region has the DNA TGTGCCAGCAGCCATGGGACGGGCGGGAGGCCAAAAAACATTCAGTACTTC.

This chain links TRBV27 with TRBJ2-2, with TRBD1 identical over 10 bases. The V gene end was trimmed by 6 bases and the J gene end by 2 bases; junction bases not matched to a gene: 6. Germline assignment: CDR1 MNHEY and CDR2 SMNVEV (reference sequence). CDR3 length equals 16 residues. CDR3 protein: CASRPDRGSNTGELFF. CDR3 in DNA: TGTGCCAGCAGGCCGGACAGGGGGAGTAACACCGGGGAGCTGTTTTTT.

The chain is built from TRBV12-3 or TRBV12-4 and TRBJ2-4; TRBD2 matches 11 bases. The end of the DNA is better explained by TRBJ2-7, so the J call may be wrong. The CDR3 extends over 16 amino acids. As DNA, the CDR3 is TGTGCCAGCAGTCACGCACTTAGCGGGAGGGCCTACGAGCAGTACTTC. Its translation: CASSHALSGRAYEQYF.

J is TRBJ2-5 and V is TRBV28; perhaps TRBD1 as D (6 bases). Trimming pared 3 bases from V and 3 bases from J, leaving 11 bases between. The CDR3 consists of 14 residues. Germline CDR1 MDHEN, CDR2 SYDVKM. The CDR3 DNA reads as TGTGCCAGCAGTTTCTGGACAGCTAAAGAGACCCAGTACTTC. Protein sequence: CASSFWTAKETQYF.

V gene TRBV25-1 combines with J gene TRBJ1-5; D possibly corresponds to TRBD1 (5 bases). Germline CDR1 and CDR2: MGHDK and SYGVNS. The CDR3 runs 13 residues. Trimming removed 6 bases at V and 7 bases at J, with 13 bases between. The CDR3 region is CASRGRGSQPQHF. The CDR3 DNA reads TGTGCCAGCAGAGGACGGGGCTCCCAGCCCCAGCATTTT.

This clonotype was counted a single time. The chain's CDR3 is CASRGHSLAYEQYF. The CDR3 DNA sequence: TGTGCCAGCAGGGGACACTCACTAGCCTACGAGCAGTACTTC. The genes are TRBV27 and TRBJ2-7; TRBD1 is a possible D gene (6 bases). The CDR3 contains 14 residues. Germline CDR1 MNHEY, CDR2 SMNVEV (reference sequence). Trimming left V 6 bases short and J 2 bases short, with 14 bases between.

This clonotype has only a few counts. The chain uses TRBV7-2 and TRBJ2-5; the D gene could be TRBD1 or TRBD2 (6 bases each). V dropped 3 bases and J dropped 5 bases, with 16 bases sitting between them. The CDR3 is 15 residues long. Per the germline V gene, CDR1 is SGHTA and CDR2 is FQGNSA. CDR3 in amino acids: CASSFIGGTSETQYF. In DNA form, the CDR3 reads TGTGCCAGCAGCTTCATCGGGGGCACGTCTGAGACCCAGTACTTC.

The chain links TRBV5-8 to TRBJ2-5; D gene unclear. This CDR3 is 14 amino acids long. The V and J ends lost 0 bases and 4 bases respectively, with 10 bases between them. The V gene's germline CDR1 is SGHTS and CDR2 YDEGEE. The CDR3 DNA reads as TGTGCCAGCAGCTTGGGGTTAGGGCTAGAGACCCAGTACTTC. Translation gives CASSLGLGLETQYF.

The rearrangement uses TRBV6-2 or TRBV6-3 and TRBJ2-7; D not certain. Matching the DNA end better, TRBJ2-5 makes the J call doubtful. Germline V gene lookup returns CDR1 MNHEY and CDR2 SVGEGT. The CDR3 sequence is 14 residues long. This CDR3 is CASSDASYRETQYF. DNA of the CDR3: TGTGCCAGCAGTGACGCGTCCTATCGAGAGACCCAGTACTTC.

This clonotype turned up a few times. This chain joins TRBV10-1 and TRBJ2-7, with a possible D match to TRBD1 (5 bases). Germline CDR1 and CDR2: WNHNN and SYGVQD (reference sequence). The CDR3 loop spans 13 amino acids. V gave up 3 bases and J gave up 5 bases, with 11 bases separating them. The CDR3 loop is CASSESGRHEQYF. The CDR3 nucleotides read TGCGCCAGCAGTGAATCAGGGCGCCACGAGCAGTACTTC.

The rearrangement links TRBV9 to TRBJ2-5; tentative D call: TRBD1 (6 bases). V was cut by 2 bases and J by 11 bases, with 22 bases left in between. In germline, CDR1 is SGDLS, CDR2 YYNGEE. CDR3 length: 15 residues. The CDR3 nucleotides are TGTGCCAGCAGCGTTTCAGGGGACCTCTACAATGAGCAGTACTTC. Translated, it gives CASSVSGDLYNEQYF.

This clonotype turned up a few times. The chain is built from TRBV27 and TRBJ1-2; TRBD1 agrees at 8 bases. Germline V CDR1 and CDR2: MNHEY, SMNVEV (reference sequence). The length of the CDR3 is 15 residues. Trimming at V came to 2 bases and at J to 8 bases, leaving 10 bases not matched to a gene. The DNA of the CDR3 is TGTGCCAGCAGTTTAAGGAGCGGACAGGGTTTCGGCTACACCTTC. This sequence encodes CASSLRSGQGFGYTF.

Only a few counts were recorded for this clonotype. The CDR3 sequence: CASSFGQGPNEQFF. The CDR3 nucleotides read TGCGCCAGCAGCTTCGGACAGGGACCTAATGAGCAGTTCTTC. The rearrangement links TRBV5-1 to TRBJ2-1; 8 nucleotides match TRBD1. There are 14 residues in the CDR3. From germline, CDR1 is SGHRS and CDR2 YFSETQ. The junction had 5 bases not matched to a gene; V was cut back by 2 bases and J by 7 bases.

This clonotype was counted many times. The rearrangement uses TRBV20-1 and TRBJ2-5; D not certain. This CDR3 is built from 12 residues. V dropped 6 bases and J dropped 4 bases, with 12 bases sitting between them. Germline values: CDR1 DFQATT, CDR2 SNEGSKA (reference sequence). The CDR3 region is CSAVTVAETQYF. Here the CDR3 DNA reads TGCAGTGCGGTAACAGTAGCAGAGACCCAGTACTTC.

The table lists this clonotype with a count of one. The V and J genes are TRBV9 and TRBJ2-1; 11 bases line up with TRBD2. Germline assignment: CDR1 SGDLS and CDR2 YYNGEE. V dropped 0 bases and J dropped 8; count of bases not matched to a gene: 10. CDR3 length equals 17 residues. The CDR3 DNA reads as TGTGCCAGCAGCGTAGGGTTAGCGGGAGGGTCCCAGGATGAGCAGTTCTTC. This sequence encodes CASSVGLAGGSQDEQFF.

The rearrangement joins TRBV11-2 to TRBJ1-5; D is ambiguous. Germline V gene data show CDR1 as SGHAT and CDR2 as FQNNGV. This CDR3 contains 15 residues. Trimming shortened V by 6 bases and J by 1 base, and 13 bases separated the two germline ends. DNA for the CDR3: TGTGCCAGCAGTCTAGGTTACCAGAGCAATCAGCCCCAGCATTTT. Its protein is CASSLGYQSNQPQHF.

The chain couples TRBV20-1 to TRBJ2-5; maybe TRBD2 (6 bases). The J call may be faulty, since TRBJ2-7 better matches the DNA end. Germline assignment: CDR1 DFQATT and CDR2 SNEGSKA (reference sequence). The CDR3 contains 14 residues. CDR3 region: CSASVPGVVYEQYF. CDR3 DNA sequence: TGCAGTGCTAGCGTTCCGGGAGTCGTCTACGAGCAGTACTTC.

The V call is TRBV5-1, the J call TRBJ2-1, with TRBD2 matching over 12 bases. CDR1 and CDR2 from the germline V gene are SGHRS and YFSETQ. V gave up 4 bases and J gave up 8 bases; unmatched junction bases: 7. This CDR3 region has 15 residues. The CDR3 nucleotides are TGCGCCAGCAGCCCGCTAGCGGGGGGGCGACATGAGCAGTTCTTC. Translated, it gives CASSPLAGGRHEQFF.

A few counts support this clonotype. The rearrangement joins TRBV5-1 to TRBJ1-2; 7 nucleotides align to TRBD1. From germline, CDR1 is SGHRS and CDR2 YFSETQ. Unmatched junction bases numbered 4, after V lost 1 base and J lost 4 bases. This CDR3 spans 14 amino acids. CDR3 loop: CASSLSTGVYGYTF. CDR3 coding DNA: TGCGCCAGCAGCTTGTCCACAGGGGTCTATGGCTACACCTTC.

This rearrangement joins TRBV12-3 or TRBV12-4 to TRBJ2-7, with D perhaps TRBD2 (6 bases). The CDR3 totals 17 residues. The ends were cut back, 7 bases at V and 0 bases at J, with 22 bases in the middle. For the CDR3, the DNA is TGTGCCAGCACCCCCCGGGACTGGAGAGCAGGCTCCTACGAGCAGTACTTC. Encoded protein: CASTPRDWRAGSYEQYF.

This sequence joins TRBV4-2 and TRBJ2-4; 14 bases map to TRBD2. J gave up 15 bases and V 4 bases, and 5 bases lay outside the gene matches. CDR1 and CDR2 (germline): LGHNA, YNFKEQ. The CDR3 covers 13 residues. CDR3 DNA: TGTGCCAGCAGCCCAATGGGACTAGCGGGAGTGTACTTC. It specifies CASSPMGLAGVYF.